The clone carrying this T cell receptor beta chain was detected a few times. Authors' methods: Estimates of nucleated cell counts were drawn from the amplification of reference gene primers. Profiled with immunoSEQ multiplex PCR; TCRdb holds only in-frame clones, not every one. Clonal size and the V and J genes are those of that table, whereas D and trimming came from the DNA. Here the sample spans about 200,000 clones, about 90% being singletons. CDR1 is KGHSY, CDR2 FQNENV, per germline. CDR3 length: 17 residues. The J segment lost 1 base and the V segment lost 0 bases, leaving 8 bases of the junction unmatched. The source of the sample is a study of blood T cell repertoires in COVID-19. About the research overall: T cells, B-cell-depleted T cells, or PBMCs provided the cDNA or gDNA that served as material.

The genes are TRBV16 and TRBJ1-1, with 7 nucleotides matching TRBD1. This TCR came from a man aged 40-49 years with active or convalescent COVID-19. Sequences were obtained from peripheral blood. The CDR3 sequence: CASSQSNRGFSNTEAFF. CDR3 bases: TGTGCCAGCAGCCAATCCAACAGGGGTTTCTCGAACACTGAAGCTTTCTTT.